This T cell receptor beta chain comes out of a study of OX40 agonist ivuxolimab in advanced cancers. Study-level findings and limits: Among T cells, CD8+ cells averaged more expanded clones than CD4+ cells.

Turning to this clone: Its antigen remains unidentified.

Profiled with immunoSEQ multiplex PCR; TCRdb holds only in-frame clones, not every one. The sample includes roughly 25,000 clones, approximately 91% of them seen just once. This receptor was taken from an adult with an advanced solid tumor such as melanoma, head and neck, liver or kidney cancer. Sequences were derived from CD4+ or CD8+ T cells sorted from blood, sampled in a trial of the OX40 agonist ivuxolimab.

In DNA form, the CDR3 reads TGTGCCAGCAGCCAAAGAGATGAGCAGTTCTTC. It is translated as CASSQRDEQFF. This chain joins TRBV14 and TRBJ2-1; no clear D gene. This CDR3 is built from 11 residues. Between the trimmed V and J ends, which lost 2 bases and 8 bases, there was a span of 4 bases. CDR1 is SGHDN and CDR2 is FVKESK in the germline V gene.